The entry below describes one T cell receptor beta chain. The CDR3 is 15 amino acids. Germline CDR1 reads SGHVS; CDR2 reads FQNEAQ. V was trimmed by 1 base and J by 13 bases, leaving 20 bases between them. The data originate from a study of patients and donors after allogeneic stem cell transplantation. TCRdb fed the RT-PCR reads into MiXCR, producing one record per CDR3 protein. The sample has 30,000 to 40,000 distinct CDR3 sequences, 35% to 40% seen once; the top ten hold approximately 82%. V usage is TRBV7-8 and J usage is TRBJ2-4, with D perhaps matching TRBD1 (6 bases). Sequencing was performed on blood, either unsorted or a sorted T cell fraction (not recorded which). The clonotype was recovered from a human donor who was either an allogeneic HSCT recipient or a stem cell or donor lymphocyte infusion donor (not recorded which). It is not recorded whose cells these are; they may come from a transplant donor. The CDR3 reads CASSLEDRTTHLQYF. The CDR3 region has the DNA TGTGCCAGCAGCTTAGAGGACAGAACCACCCATTTGCAGTACTTC. Complete variable domain (other parts from reference TRBV7-8 and TRBJ2-4): GAGVSQSPRYKVAKRGQDVALRCDPISGHVSLFWYQQALGQGPEFLTYFQNEAQLDKSGLPSDRFFAERPEGSVSTLKIQRTQQEDSAVYLCASSLEDRTTHLQYFGAGTRLSVL.